This T cell receptor beta chain was captured by sequencing in a study of T cells after posttransplantation cyclophosphamide. A marrow graft followed busulfan-fludarabine conditioning, with cyclophosphamide on days +3 and +4. Data came from immunoSEQ multiplex PCR; TCRdb stores just in-frame clones and leaves some out. The table records 9,000 to 15,000 clones, approximately 2% of them present only once. The study's findings and limits: Blood and skin or GI T cell repertoires showed limited TRB overlap.

Germline loops: CDR1 SGHRS, CDR2 YFSETQ. This CDR3 is built from 16 residues. The junction had 10 bases not matched to a gene; V was cut back by 2 bases and J by 3 bases. This clone has more than one count but fewer than ten. Its cognate antigen is unknown. The TCR comes from a male patient aged 25 to 39 who received an allogeneic stem cell transplant from a related donor, was CMV-positive, and had no GVHD. Part of the T cell pool may stem from the graft donor. Here the sequenced sample was PBMCs, taken after allogeneic stem cell transplant with posttransplant cyclophosphamide. This chain joins TRBV5-1 and TRBJ2-5, with 7 positions matching TRBD1. DNA of the CDR3: TGCGCCAGCAGCTTCTCCGGGACAGCGATAAAAGAGACCCAGTACTTC. This sequence encodes CASSFSGTAIKETQYF.